The 5 T cell receptor beta chains below all came from one sample that was sequenced in a study of cytomegalovirus exposure and HLA in healthy donors. The study ran its PCR with 60 Vbeta and 13 Jbeta primers. The protocol was immunoSEQ multiplex PCR, while the TCRdb copy is restricted to in-frame clones and leaves out a portion. This table lists 130,000 or so clones. The sample taken for sequencing was PBMCs. The receptor set was obtained from a woman under 30 in good health and CMV-seronegative.

This chain connects TRBV11-2 to TRBJ1-4; the D gene is possibly TRBD1 (6 bases). CDR1 and CDR2 (germline): SGHAT, FQNNGV. The V and J ends lost 5 bases and 8 bases respectively, with 15 bases between them. The CDR3 is made up of 14 amino acids. The CDR3: CASSPPRGQEKLFF. The CDR3 nucleotides read TGTGCCAGCAGCCCCCCCCGCGGACAGGAAAAACTGTTTTTT.

This chain uses TRBV5-1 with TRBJ2-1, with unresolved D. This CDR3 is built from 13 residues. V lost 0 bases, J lost 7 bases, and 8 bases lay in between. Germline-derived CDR1 and CDR2 are SGHRS and YFSETQ. The CDR3 DNA follows: TGCGCCAGCAGCTTGGCTGTCGAGAATGAGCAGTTCTTC. It translates to CASSLAVENEQFF. The full variable domain, in which reference TRBV5-1 and TRBJ2-1 provide the parts outside the CDR3, is KAGVTQTPRYLIKTRGQQVTLSCSPISGHRSVSWYQQTPGQGLQFLFEYFSETQRNKGNFPGRFSGRQFSNSRSEMNVSTLELGDSALYLCASSLAVENEQFFGPGTRLTVL.

V gene TRBV5-4 combines with J gene TRBJ1-1; TRBD1 aligns across 7 bases. CDR1 and CDR2 from the germline V gene are SGHNT and YYREEE (reference sequence). The CDR3 runs to 14 residues. The V segment lost 10 bases and the J segment 4 bases; nucleotides outside the gene matches: 13. CDR3 loop: CAGWDRRPSTEAFF. The CDR3 DNA reads as TGTGCCGGCTGGGACAGACGCCCGTCCACTGAAGCTTTCTTT.

The chain has TRBV19 and TRBJ2-7, with 8 positions matching TRBD1. This CDR3 comprises 15 residues. V was pared by 4 bases and J by 0 bases, with 5 bases of the junction left unmatched. From germline, CDR1 is LNHDA and CDR2 SQIVND (reference sequence). Here the CDR3 DNA reads TGTGCCAGTAGTACCGACAGGGGAGGCTCCTACGAGCAGTACTTC. Protein sequence: CASSTDRGGSYEQYF.

About this clone itself: Other DNA sequences in this specimen translate into the identical CDR3. The rearrangement links TRBV19 to TRBJ2-5; perhaps TRBD2 as D (5 bases). The CDR3 is 17 residues long. Looked up from germline, CDR1 is LNHDA and CDR2 is SQIVND (reference sequence). Between the trimmed V and J ends, which lost 6 bases and 0 bases, there was a span of 20 bases. In DNA form, the CDR3 reads TGTGCCAGTAGCCCCACACCCCAAGGGAGCTACCAAGAGACCCAGTACTTC. This sequence encodes CASSPTPQGSYQETQYF.